This TCR beta chain was identified in a study of graft-versus-host responses after intestinal transplantation. About the research overall: Multivisceral, liver-intestinal, or isolated intestinal grafts went to recipients. Points from the study as a whole: GvH clones detected in recipient marrow included some appearing first in ileum or blood. In patients with graft-donor T cell macrochimerism, allograft graft-versus-host to host-versus-graft clonal ratios were high.

Turning to this clone: Antigen specificity is unknown.

The CDR3 spans 16 residues. The germline gives CDR1 SGHNT, CDR2 YYREEE (reference sequence). Trimming shortened V by 10 bases and J by 0 bases, and 21 bases separated the two germline ends. Only in-frame clones appear in the TCRdb table, and some are missing; sequencing was by immunoSEQ multiplex PCR. Of 50,000 to 75,000 clones listed, approximately 94% are singletons. This material consisted of unstimulated CD4+ T cells sorted from spleen or lymph node cells, taken before transplant. The sequence was collected from a human donor who was the organ donor for an intestinal transplant. The J gene is TRBJ2-3, the V gene TRBV5-4; D unresolved. CDR3 coding DNA: TGTGCCCAACCGTCTATAGGGAACCCTAGCACAGATACGCAGTATTTT. Translating it yields CAQPSIGNPSTDTQYF.